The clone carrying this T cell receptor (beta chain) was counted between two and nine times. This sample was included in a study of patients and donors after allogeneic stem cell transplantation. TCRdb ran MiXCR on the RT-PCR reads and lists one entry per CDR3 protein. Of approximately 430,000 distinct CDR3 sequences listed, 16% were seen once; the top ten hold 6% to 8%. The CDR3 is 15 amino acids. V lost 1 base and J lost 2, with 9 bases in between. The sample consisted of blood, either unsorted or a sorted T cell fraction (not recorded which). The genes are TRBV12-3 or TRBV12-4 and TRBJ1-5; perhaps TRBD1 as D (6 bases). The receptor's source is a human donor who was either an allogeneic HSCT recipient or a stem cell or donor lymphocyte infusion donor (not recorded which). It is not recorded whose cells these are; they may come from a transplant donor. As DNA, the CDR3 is TGTGCCAGCAGTTTAGGGAGGGGGGGCAATCAGCCCCAGCATTTT. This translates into CASSLGRGGNQPQHF.